This T cell receptor beta chain was captured by sequencing in a study of PD-L1 blockade in urothelial cancer. Study-level background: Patients commenced intravenous atezolizumab, 1,200 mg every 3 weeks, at some point between 2013 and 2015. In the patient group, most of the roughly 30 were males with bladder-origin urothelial cancer.

Assay: immunoSEQ multiplex PCR; the TCRdb copy retains only in-frame clones and omits some. Of approximately 110,000 clones in the sample, approximately 89% were seen once. Trimming stripped 3 bases from V and 0 bases from J, with 7 bases between. CDR3 length: 14 amino acids. Germline V gene lookup returns CDR1 MDHEN and CDR2 SYDVKM. Time point: peripheral blood 6 weeks after treatment start. For each patient, 1 to 8 samples were obtained, pretreatment and on-treatment. The chain recombines TRBV28 with TRBJ2-3, with a weak D call TRBD1 (5 bases). The material sequenced was PBMCs, taken around atezolizumab (anti-PD-L1) treatment. This clonotype originated in a man aged 55 to 70 with urothelial cancer. Here the CDR3 reads CASSFGQSTDTQYF. CDR3 nucleotides: TGTGCCAGCAGTTTCGGACAAAGCACAGATACGCAGTATTTT.